One sample yielded the 4 T cell receptor beta chains listed below, sequenced in a study of CD8 T cells in Susac syndrome. Reverse transcription used roughly 0.45 to 1 ug RNA and random hexamers. TCRdb reprocessed the immunoSEQ multiplex PCR reads via MiXCR and lists one record per CDR3 protein. The sample carries about 200,000 distinct CDR3 sequences, more than 85% recorded once. The sample comprised CD8+ T cells from PBMCs. The receptors were sampled from a human donor with multiple sclerosis.

V and J are TRBV4-3 and TRBJ2-1; TRBD2 aligns across 11 bases. There are 16 residues in the CDR3. CDR1 is LGHNA and CDR2 is YSLEER in the germline V gene. With 1 base clipped from V and 9 bases from J, the junction kept 8 bases outside the gene matches. Here the CDR3 DNA reads TGCGCCAGCAGCCAAGCGCATCAACTAGCGGGAGCTGAGCAGTTCTTC. Residues: CASSQAHQLAGAEQFF.

The J gene is TRBJ2-1, the V gene TRBV7-9; D is ambiguous. The CDR3 length is 15 residues. V lost 6 bases and J 6 bases, leaving 18 bases between the germline ends. The V gene's germline CDR1 is SEHNR and CDR2 FQNEAQ (reference sequence). The CDR3 loop is CASSDLGGARNEQFF. CDR3 DNA sequence: TGTGCCAGCAGTGATCTGGGCGGAGCCCGCAATGAGCAGTTCTTC.

This chain connects TRBV12-3 or TRBV12-4 to TRBJ1-3; TRBD1 matches at 7 bases. Germline trimming cut 8 bases from V and 0 bases from J; bases unmatched to any gene: 7. The CDR3 runs 15 residues. CDR3 residues: CASWGQTNSGNTIYF. For the CDR3, the DNA is TGTGCCAGCTGGGGACAGACTAACTCTGGAAACACCATATATTTT.

This chain uses TRBV30 with TRBJ2-3; D gene unclear. This CDR3 comprises 14 residues. Trimming stripped 2 bases from V and 1 base from J, with 10 bases between. Germline values: CDR1 GTSNPN, CDR2 SVGIG (reference sequence). The DNA of the CDR3 is TGTGCCTGGAGTAGTCTGGTTGGCACAGATACGCAGTATTTT. This encodes CAWSSLVGTDTQYF.